Presented here are 28 T cell receptor beta chains from one specimen sequenced in a study of shared clonotypes between healthy human individuals. Produced via immunoSEQ multiplex PCR; TCRdb's table is partial and in-frame only. In the table there are about 980,000 clones, less than 85% of which are singletons. Sequencing input: memory CD4+ T cells sorted from blood. This sample's subset: CD45RA-negative fraction. The receptors were gathered from a man younger than 35 in good health.

The chain is built from TRBV6-5 and TRBJ1-6, with TRBD1 matching 8 bases. V shed 0 bases and J 9 bases; nucleotides not matched to a gene: 4. CDR1 MNHEY and CDR2 SVGAGI come from the germline V gene. The CDR3 spans 15 residues. The CDR3: CASSYSDREASPLHF. CDR3 DNA: TGTGCCAGCAGTTACTCGGACAGGGAGGCTTCACCCCTCCACTTT.

The chain has TRBV7-3 and TRBJ2-7; D not certain. The length of the CDR3 is 16 residues. The V and J ends lost 3 bases and 5 bases respectively, with 20 bases between them. The V gene's germline CDR1 is SGHTA and CDR2 FQGTGA. The CDR3 DNA reads TGTGCCAGCAGCTTGGACGCCAAAGGTTTAACAAACGAGCAGTACTTC. Protein sequence: CASSLDAKGLTNEQYF.

V gene TRBV5-1 combines with J gene TRBJ2-1, with no clear D. Germline V CDR1 and CDR2: SGHRS, YFSETQ. Trimming left V 0 bases short and J 7 bases short, with 5 bases between. This CDR3 region has 12 residues. CDR3 region: CASSLATNEQFF. CDR3 sequence (DNA): TGCGCCAGCAGCTTGGCGACGAATGAGCAGTTCTTC.

This rearrangement joins TRBV5-1 to TRBJ2-7; 8 nucleotides align to TRBD2. The CDR3 length is 13 residues. Germline assignment: CDR1 SGHRS and CDR2 YFSETQ. The J segment lost 7 bases and the V segment lost 4 bases, leaving 7 bases of the junction unmatched. CDR3: CASSPAGEGEQYF. CDR3 bases: TGCGCCAGCAGCCCAGCGGGGGAGGGGGAGCAGTACTTC.

The chain joins TRBV10-1 to TRBJ2-7; TRBD1 matches at 7 bases. The trim removed 5 bases at V and 0 bases at J, leaving 16 bases unmatched. The CDR3 covers 18 residues. Germline V gives CDR1 WNHNN, CDR2 SYGVQD (reference sequence). The CDR3 sequence is CASSQYMDRPDRSYEQYF. CDR3 DNA: TGCGCCAGCAGTCAGTATATGGACAGGCCTGACCGCTCCTACGAGCAGTACTTC.

The rearrangement links TRBV7-2 to TRBJ1-1; a weak D match, TRBD1 (5 bases). V was trimmed by 1 base and J by 4 bases, leaving 13 bases between them. The germline V gene encodes CDR1 SGHTA and CDR2 FQGNSA. The CDR3 is 15 residues long. The CDR3 nucleotides are TGTGCCAGCAGCTTAGTGGGGGTTGGAGGCACTGAAGCTTTCTTT. Its protein is CASSLVGVGGTEAFF.

This chain uses TRBV20-1 with TRBJ1-3; unclear D gene. In germline, CDR1 is DFQATT, CDR2 SNEGSKA (reference sequence). V lost 7 bases and J lost 1, with 5 bases in between. This CDR3 region has 11 residues. CDR3 DNA sequence: TGCAGTGGATATTCTGGAAACACCATATATTTT. Translated: CSGYSGNTIYF.

The V gene is TRBV18, the J gene TRBJ1-2; 8 nucleotides line up with TRBD1. Germline CDR1 and CDR2: KGHSH and LQKENI. The CDR3 has 14 residues. J gave up 7 bases and V 2 bases, and 6 bases lay outside the gene matches. The DNA for the CDR3 is TGTGCCAGCTCACCAGACCGACAGGGGTCTGGCTACACCTTC. Translation gives CASSPDRQGSGYTF. The entire variable domain, with the rest obtained from reference TRBV18 and TRBJ1-2, is as follows: NAGVMQNPRHLVRRRGQEARLRCSPMKGHSHVYWYRQLPEEGLKFMVYLQKENIIDESGMPKERFSAEFPKEGPSILRIQQVVRGDSAAYFCASSPDRQGSGYTFGSGTRLTVV.

V and J are TRBV30 and TRBJ1-2, with a tentative D call TRBD1 (5 bases). The CDR3 totals 13 residues. CDR1 is GTSNPN and CDR2 is SVGIG in the germline V gene (reference sequence). Trimming removed 0 bases at V and 8 bases at J, with 13 bases between. The CDR3 nucleotides read TGTGCCTGGAGTGTCGGGGGGAATGGCGGCTACACCTTC. Translated: CAWSVGGNGGYTF.

The chain uses TRBV19 and TRBJ1-2, with D maybe TRBD1 (6 bases). Per germline, CDR1 LNHDA and CDR2 SQIVND (reference sequence). V gave up 4 bases and J gave up 8 bases, with 20 bases separating them. The CDR3 has 15 amino acids. CDR3 coding DNA: TGTGCCAGTAGTACCCCCGGACAGCAAGGGAGAGGCTACACCTTC. This translates into CASSTPGQQGRGYTF.

This clone was recorded a few times. This likely stems from a read error, as it lies one base from a far larger clone. In the same sample, other DNA sequences code for this CDR3. The chain recombines TRBV7-9 with TRBJ2-3; the D is unclear. This CDR3 region has 12 residues. V dropped 1 base and J dropped 3 bases, with 2 bases sitting between them. CDR1 is SEHNR and CDR2 is FQNEAQ in the germline V gene (reference sequence). The CDR3 nucleotides are TGTGCCAGCAGCTTAGGGACAGATACGCAGTATTTT. Translated: CASSLGTDTQYF. Full variable domain (remainder filled in from reference TRBV7-9 and TRBJ2-3): DTGVSQNPRHKITKRGQNVTFRCDPISEHNRLYWYRQTLGQGPEFLTYFQNEAQLEKSRLLSDRFSAERPKGSFSTLEIQRTEQGDSAMYLCASSLGTDTQYFGPGTRLTVL.

Concerning this clone itself: Mismatch with germline at one junction end may stem from a read error. The rearrangement links TRBV30 to TRBJ2-7; D gene ambiguous. Germline V gives CDR1 GTSNPN, CDR2 SVGIG (reference sequence). The CDR3 extends over 15 amino acids. In DNA, the CDR3 is TGTGCCTGGAGTGTTTCAGTACAATTCTCCTACGAGCAGCACTTC. Its translation: CAWSVSVQFSYEQHF.

The J gene is TRBJ2-3, the V gene TRBV5-6, with 7 bases fitting TRBD1. The V gene's germline CDR1 is SGHDT and CDR2 YYEEEE. The CDR3 sequence is 15 residues long. Trimming cost V 4 bases and J 3 bases; bases outside gene matches: 8. The CDR3 DNA follows: TGTGCCAGCAGCCCGGGACAGCCTTCGACAGATACGCAGTATTTT. It yields the protein CASSPGQPSTDTQYF.

This clone was detected once. V and J are TRBV30 and TRBJ1-4; D is unclear. This CDR3 contains 13 residues. Deletions cut 6 bases from V and 8 bases from J, with 16 bases between. The germline V gene has CDR1 GTSNPN and CDR2 SVGIG (reference sequence). CDR3 loop: CACVTSTREKLFF. The CDR3 DNA is TGTGCCTGTGTGACGTCGACAAGGGAAAAACTGTTTTTT.

V and J are TRBV6-5 and TRBJ1-1; 10 bases are shared with TRBD1. Unmatched junction bases numbered 11, after V lost 6 bases and J lost 7 bases. Germline V gives CDR1 MNHEY, CDR2 SVGAGI. This CDR3 spans 15 amino acids. The CDR3 region is CASSPGTGAWSEAFF. The DNA for the CDR3 is TGTGCCAGCAGCCCTGGGACAGGGGCGTGGAGTGAAGCTTTCTTT.

This chain links TRBV18 with TRBJ1-1; 9 bases line up with TRBD1. V shed 0 bases and J 4 bases; nucleotides not matched to a gene: 9. Germline loops: CDR1 KGHSH, CDR2 LQKENI. CDR3 length: 17 amino acids. The CDR3 coding sequence is TGTGCCAGCTCACCACCGACAGGGGGGGGACTGTCCACTGAAGCTTTCTTT. This codes for CASSPPTGGGLSTEAFF.

The CDR3, as DNA: TGTGCCAGCAGCCAGGAACAGGGACAGATCTACGAGCAGTACTTC. Translation gives CASSQEQGQIYEQYF. The chain joins TRBV4-2 to TRBJ2-7; 7 bases fit TRBD1. This CDR3 contains 15 residues. Germline V CDR1 and CDR2: LGHNA, YNFKEQ. Trimming removed 3 bases from V and 3 bases from J; junction bases left unmatched: 8.

This clone was counted many times. The V gene is TRBV7-6, the J gene TRBJ2-7; 8 positions match TRBD1. This CDR3 comprises 12 residues. With 6 bases clipped from V and 5 bases from J, the junction kept 3 bases outside the gene matches. Per the germline V gene, CDR1 is SGHVS and CDR2 is FNYEAQ. The CDR3 loop reads CASSEQGDEQYF. DNA for the CDR3: TGTGCCAGCAGTGAACAGGGGGACGAGCAGTACTTC.

The CDR3 sequence is CASSLAGTEYNEQFF. The DNA for the CDR3 is TGCGCCAGCAGCTTGGCCGGGACAGAATACAATGAGCAGTTCTTC. The genes are TRBV5-1 and TRBJ2-1, with 7 positions matching TRBD1. The CDR3 has 15 residues. Unmatched junction bases numbered 4, after V lost 0 bases and J lost 4 bases. The germline V gene encodes CDR1 SGHRS and CDR2 YFSETQ.

CDR3 loop: CASSSMRGRDYGYTF. Written as DNA, the CDR3 is TGTGCCAGCTCCTCAATGCGGGGGCGCGACTATGGCTACACCTTC. The chain couples TRBV27 to TRBJ1-2; D possibly corresponds to TRBD1 (6 bases). V was pared by 8 bases and J by 3 bases, with 19 bases between. Germline loops: CDR1 MNHEY, CDR2 SMNVEV (reference sequence). The CDR3 is made up of 15 amino acids.

V and J are TRBV4-3 and TRBJ2-5; D remains unclear. V gave up 4 bases and J gave up 1 base, with 13 bases separating them. The germline CDR1 and CDR2 sequences are LGHNA and YSLEER. This CDR3 contains 15 residues. The CDR3 DNA is TGCGCCAGCAGCCGAACATGGACGGTCCAAGAGACCCAGTACTTC. Translating it yields CASSRTWTVQETQYF.

This rearrangement joins TRBV2 to TRBJ2-1, with D perhaps matching TRBD2 (6 bases). The CDR3 consists of 14 residues. Deletions cut 8 bases from V and 0 bases from J, with 11 bases between. Germline V gene sequence: CDR1 SNHLY, CDR2 FYNNEI. The CDR3 here is CASSGTLSYNEQFF. CDR3 bases: TGTGCCAGCTCCGGGACTCTCTCCTACAATGAGCAGTTCTTC.

This chain connects TRBV6-6 to TRBJ2-7; a possible D gene is TRBD1 (6 bases). The CDR3 extends over 15 amino acids. The V gene's germline CDR1 is MNHNY and CDR2 SVGAGI (reference sequence). The germline V and J ends were trimmed by 5 bases and 0 bases, with 14 bases remaining between them. The CDR3 loop is CASSPSDRNSYEQYF. CDR3 bases: TGTGCCAGCAGTCCCAGCGACAGGAACTCCTACGAGCAGTACTTC.

The chain employs TRBV5-4 and TRBJ2-2; possibly TRBD1 for D (5 bases). This CDR3 region has 12 residues. V was shortened by 4 bases and J by 8 bases, with 9 bases between the two germline ends. The germline gives CDR1 SGHNT, CDR2 YYREEE (reference sequence). CDR3 loop: CASSLREGELFF. CDR3 nucleotide sequence: TGTGCCAGCAGCCTCAGGGAAGGGGAGCTGTTTTTT.

The chain uses TRBV10-2 and TRBJ2-2; the D gene is possibly TRBD2 (6 bases). The CDR3 runs 15 residues. V was shortened by 4 bases and J by 2 bases, with 11 bases between the two germline ends. Per germline, CDR1 WSHSY and CDR2 SAAADI. DNA for the CDR3: TGCGCCAGCAGTGTCTACGGGAGAAACACCGGGGAGCTGTTTTTT. Its protein product is CASSVYGRNTGELFF.

This clone was recorded only once. The genes are TRBV29-1 and TRBJ2-5, with D perhaps TRBD1 (5 bases). Per germline, CDR1 SQVTM and CDR2 ANQGSEA. The CDR3 sequence is 12 residues long. Between the trimmed V and J ends, which lost 4 bases and 4 bases, there was a span of 10 bases. The CDR3 loop reads CSVGERGETQYF. DNA for the CDR3: TGCAGCGTTGGAGAAAGGGGAGAGACCCAGTACTTC.

V usage is TRBV19 and J usage is TRBJ1-5; TRBD1 matches 10 bases. J was trimmed by 8 bases and V by 6 bases; bases with no gene match: 10. CDR1 and CDR2 (germline): LNHDA, SQIVND (reference sequence). This CDR3 contains 15 residues. The CDR3 DNA reads as TGTGCCAGTAGCCCAAAGACAGGGGGCTGGGAGCCCCAGCATTTT. Translation: CASSPKTGGWEPQHF.

The chain combines TRBV7-9 with TRBJ1-1; no reliable D call. V lost 1 base to trimming and J lost 10 bases, with 13 bases between them. CDR1 and CDR2 from the germline V gene are SEHNR and FQNEAQ (reference sequence). This CDR3 is built from 13 residues. CDR3 residues: CASSLEYGILAFF. The CDR3 bases are TGTGCCAGCAGCTTAGAGTACGGAATACTAGCTTTCTTT.